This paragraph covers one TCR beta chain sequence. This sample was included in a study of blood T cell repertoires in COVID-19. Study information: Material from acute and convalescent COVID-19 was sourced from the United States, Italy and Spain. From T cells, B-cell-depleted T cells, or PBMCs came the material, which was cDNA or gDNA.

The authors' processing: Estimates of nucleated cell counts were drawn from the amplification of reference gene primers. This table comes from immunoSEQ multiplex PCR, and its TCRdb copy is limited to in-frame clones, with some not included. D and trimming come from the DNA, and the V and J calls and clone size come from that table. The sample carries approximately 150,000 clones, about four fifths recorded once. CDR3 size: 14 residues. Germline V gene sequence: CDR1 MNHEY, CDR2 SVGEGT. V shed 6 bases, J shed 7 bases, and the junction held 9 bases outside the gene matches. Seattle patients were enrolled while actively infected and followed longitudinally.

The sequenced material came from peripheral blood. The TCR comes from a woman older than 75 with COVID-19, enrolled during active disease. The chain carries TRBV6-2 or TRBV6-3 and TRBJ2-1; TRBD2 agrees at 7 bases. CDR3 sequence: CASSEPGLPNEQFF. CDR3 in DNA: TGTGCCAGCAGCGAGCCGGGACTACCTAATGAGCAGTTCTTC.